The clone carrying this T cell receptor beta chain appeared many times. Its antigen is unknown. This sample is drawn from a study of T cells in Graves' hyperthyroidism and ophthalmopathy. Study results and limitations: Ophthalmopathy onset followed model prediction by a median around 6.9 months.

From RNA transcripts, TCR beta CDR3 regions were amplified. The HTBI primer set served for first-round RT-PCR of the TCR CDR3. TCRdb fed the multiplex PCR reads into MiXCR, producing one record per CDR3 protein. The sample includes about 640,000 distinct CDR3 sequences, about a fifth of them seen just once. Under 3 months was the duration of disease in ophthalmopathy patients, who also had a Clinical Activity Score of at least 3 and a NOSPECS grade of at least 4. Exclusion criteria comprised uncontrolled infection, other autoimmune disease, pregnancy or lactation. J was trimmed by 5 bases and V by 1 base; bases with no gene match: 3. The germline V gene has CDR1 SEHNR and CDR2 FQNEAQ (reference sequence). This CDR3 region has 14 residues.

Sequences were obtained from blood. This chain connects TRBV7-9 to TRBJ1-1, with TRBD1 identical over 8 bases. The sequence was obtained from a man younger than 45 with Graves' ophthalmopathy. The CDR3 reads CASSLDYRGTEAFF. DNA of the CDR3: TGTGCCAGCAGCTTAGATTACAGGGGGACTGAAGCTTTCTTT.